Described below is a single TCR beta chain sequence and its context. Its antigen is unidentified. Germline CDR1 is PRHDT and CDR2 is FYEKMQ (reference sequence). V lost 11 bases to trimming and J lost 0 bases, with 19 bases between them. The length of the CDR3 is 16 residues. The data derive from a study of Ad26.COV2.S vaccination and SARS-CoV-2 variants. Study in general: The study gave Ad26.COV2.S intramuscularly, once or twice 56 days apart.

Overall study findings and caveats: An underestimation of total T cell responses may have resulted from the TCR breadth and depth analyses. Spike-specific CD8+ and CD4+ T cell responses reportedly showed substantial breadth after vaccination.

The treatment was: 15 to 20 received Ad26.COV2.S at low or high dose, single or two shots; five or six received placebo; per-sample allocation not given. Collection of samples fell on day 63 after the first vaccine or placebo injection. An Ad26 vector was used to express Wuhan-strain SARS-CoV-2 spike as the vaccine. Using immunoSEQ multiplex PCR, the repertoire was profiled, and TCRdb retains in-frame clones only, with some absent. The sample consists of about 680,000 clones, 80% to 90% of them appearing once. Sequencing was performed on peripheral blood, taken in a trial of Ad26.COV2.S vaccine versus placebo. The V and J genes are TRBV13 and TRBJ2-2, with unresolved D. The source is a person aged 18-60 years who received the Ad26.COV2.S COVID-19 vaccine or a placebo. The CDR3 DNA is TGTGCCTGCGCAGGCAGAGGTCCCACGAACACCGGGGAGCTGTTTTTT. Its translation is CACAGRGPTNTGELFF.